This TCR beta chain was identified during a study of early T cells in non-severe SARS-CoV-2 infection. CDR1 is LGHDT and CDR2 is YNNKEL in the germline V gene (reference sequence). The V segment lost 1 base and the J segment 7 bases; nucleotides outside the gene matches: 8. This CDR3 is built from 18 residues. TCRdb itself ran the 5' RACE reads through MiXCR, one entry per CDR3 protein. Of tens of thousands of distinct CDR3 sequences listed, 9% to 15% were seen once; the top ten hold approximately 7%. The table lists this clonotype with many counts. Sequenced: whole blood. The gene calls are TRBV3-1 and TRBJ2-2; 14 bases agree with TRBD2. This TCR derives from an adult who was a healthcare worker with PCR-confirmed SARS-CoV-2 infection or an uninfected control (not recorded which). The CDR3 bases are TGTGCCAGCAGCCAAGCCACGGGACTAGCGGGAGAGATCGGGGAGCTGTTTTTT. Amino acids: CASSQATGLAGEIGELFF.